The next 15 T cell receptor beta chains were all read from a single sample in a study of blood T cell repertoires in COVID-19. Measured with immunoSEQ multiplex PCR; TCRdb has only the in-frame clones, and not every one. The table includes about 320,000 clones, about 87% detected once. Sequenced sample: PBMCs or T cells enriched from blood (not recorded which). All receptors derive from a woman aged 18-29 years who had recovered from COVID-19.

This clone was seen a few times. The rearrangement uses TRBV7-2 and TRBJ1-3; 9 bases are a match to TRBD1. Per germline, CDR1 SGHTA and CDR2 FQGNSA. The CDR3 spans 16 residues. V lost 5 bases to trimming and J lost 10 bases; unmatched junction nucleotides: 15. The CDR3 region has the DNA TGTGCCAGCAGCCTTATTTGGGGACAGGGTCAGGTTACCATATATTTT. It encodes CASSLIWGQGQVTIYF.

The V and J genes are TRBV24-1 and TRBJ1-2, with 12 bases that match TRBD1. This CDR3 contains 15 residues. Per the germline V gene, CDR1 is KGHDR and CDR2 is SFDVKD. V trimming: 4 bases; J trimming: 6 bases; junction bases outside the gene matches: 5. The CDR3 nucleotides are TGTGCCACCAGTGACACGGGACAGGGGGCGCATGGCTACACCTTC. Protein sequence: CATSDTGQGAHGYTF.

A word on this clone: The same CDR3 arises from other DNA sequences in this sample as well. The V gene is TRBV6-1, the J gene TRBJ2-5, with TRBD2 matching 12 bases. CDR3 length equals 15 residues. Germline values: CDR1 MNHNS, CDR2 SASEGT. J was trimmed by 2 bases and V by 2 bases; bases with no gene match: 0. CDR3 sequence: CASSELAGGQETQYF. The CDR3 DNA sequence: TGTGCCAGCAGTGAACTAGCGGGAGGGCAAGAGACCCAGTACTTC.

The V gene is TRBV15, the J gene TRBJ1-1; D is undetermined. CDR3 size: 16 residues. V dropped 0 bases and J dropped 5 bases, with 16 bases sitting between them. The germline V gene has CDR1 LNHNV and CDR2 YYDKDF (reference sequence). For the CDR3, the DNA is TGTGCCACCAGCAGAGATCAGGTCCGGGGAGAAACTGAAGCTTTCTTT. Translated, it gives CATSRDQVRGETEAFF. Complete variable domain (other parts from reference TRBV15 and TRBJ1-1): DAMVIQNPRYQVTQFGKPVTLSCSQTLNHNVMYWYQQKSSQAPKLLFHYYDKDFNNEADTPDNFQSRRPNTSFCFLDIRSPGLGDTAMYLCATSRDQVRGETEAFFGQGTRLTVV.

The V call is TRBV6-5, the J call TRBJ2-1; 9 nucleotides match TRBD2. Germline V gene lookup returns CDR1 MNHEY and CDR2 SVGAGI. V shed 5 bases, J shed 5 bases, and the junction held 7 bases outside the gene matches. This CDR3 contains 15 residues. The DNA of the CDR3 is TGTGCCAGCAGTACCCCGCGGGGGGGGGACAATGAGCAGTTCTTC. This codes for CASSTPRGGDNEQFF.

The chain couples TRBV6-5 to TRBJ1-5; 7 bases align to TRBD1. CDR1 and CDR2 from the germline V gene are MNHEY and SVGAGI. J gave up 2 bases and V 7 bases, and 8 bases lay outside the gene matches. The CDR3 length is 15 residues. The DNA for the CDR3 is TGTGCCAGCACCTTCTTTGGACAGGGCAATCAGCCCCAGCATTTT. Translated, it gives CASTFFGQGNQPQHF.

The gene calls are TRBV2 and TRBJ2-1, with TRBD1 as a possible D gene (6 bases). This CDR3 is 15 amino acids long. CDR1 SNHLY and CDR2 FYNNEI come from the germline V gene. V shed 6 bases and J shed 2 bases, with 14 bases lying between them. The CDR3: CASSPQGSTYNEQFF. The CDR3, as DNA: TGTGCCAGCAGCCCCCAGGGGAGCACCTACAATGAGCAGTTCTTC.

The rearrangement uses TRBV27 and TRBJ2-7; no reliable D call. Germline CDR1 reads MNHEY; CDR2 reads SMNVEV (reference sequence). Trimming left V 4 bases short and J 4 bases short, with 17 bases between. This CDR3 has 15 residues. CDR3 loop: CASSSSLGSSYEQYF. The DNA for the CDR3 is TGTGCCAGCAGTTCCTCCCTGGGCAGCTCTTACGAGCAGTACTTC.

This chain uses TRBV18 with TRBJ2-2; D might be TRBD1 (5 bases). Germline assignment: CDR1 KGHSH and CDR2 LQKENI. V was shortened by 6 bases and J by 3 bases, with 11 bases between the two germline ends. The length of the CDR3 is 14 residues. CDR3: CASSQDIDTGELFF. The CDR3 nucleotides read TGTGCCAGCTCCCAGGACATTGACACCGGGGAGCTGTTTTTT.

CDR3 protein: CASSKGQGNNQPQHF. The CDR3 DNA follows: TGTGCCAGTAGTAAAGGACAGGGAAACAATCAGCCCCAGCATTTT. V and J are TRBV19 and TRBJ1-5; 8 nucleotides match TRBD1. Trimming removed 4 bases from V and 3 bases from J; junction bases left unmatched: 5. The V gene's germline CDR1 is LNHDA and CDR2 SQIVND (reference sequence). CDR3 length: 15 amino acids.

The V gene is TRBV7-2, the J gene TRBJ2-3; 8 bases line up with TRBD2. This CDR3 contains 16 residues. After removal of 1 base from V and 1 base from J, the junction contained 4 bases not matched to a gene. Germline CDR1 reads SGHTA; CDR2 reads FQGNSA. CDR3 in amino acids: CASSLVAGGGTDTQYF. The CDR3 DNA is TGTGCCAGCAGCTTAGTGGCGGGAGGAGGCACAGATACGCAGTATTTT. The full variable domain, its missing parts supplied by reference TRBV7-2 and TRBJ2-3, is GAGVSQSPSNKVTEKGKDVELRCDPISGHTALYWYRQSLGQGLEFLIYFQGNSAPDKSGLPSDRFSAERTGGSVSTLTIQRTQQEDSAVYLCASSLVAGGGTDTQYFGPGTRLTVL.

This rearrangement joins TRBV28 to TRBJ1-6; TRBD1 agrees at 8 bases. CDR1 MDHEN and CDR2 SYDVKM come from the germline V gene. The CDR3 is made up of 16 amino acids. The junction had 6 bases not matched to a gene; V was cut back by 8 bases and J by 0 bases. The CDR3 region has the DNA TGTGCCAGCGGACAGGGCTTTAGCTCCTATAATTCACCCCTCCACTTT. The encoded protein is CASGQGFSSYNSPLHF.

The V and J genes are TRBV2 and TRBJ2-7, with TRBD2 matching over 8 bases. The CDR3 length is 12 residues. Germline V gene sequence: CDR1 SNHLY, CDR2 FYNNEI. CDR3 in DNA: TGTTCCAAAGGACTAGCAGACGACGAGCAGTACTTC. This translates into CSKGLADDEQYF. The full variable domain, with the rest looked up from reference TRBV2 and TRBJ2-7, is EPEVTQTPSHQVTQMGQEVILRCVPISNHLYFYWYRQILGQKVEFLVSFYNNEISEKSEIFDDQFSVERPDGSNFTLKIRSTKLEDSAMYFCSKGLADDEQYFGPGTRLTVT.

In the case of this clone: Other DNA sequences in the same sample also yield this CDR3. V is TRBV4-3 and J is TRBJ1-4; D remains ambiguous. This CDR3 is 15 amino acids long. V was pared by 0 bases and J by 0 bases, with 5 bases between. Per germline, CDR1 LGHNA and CDR2 YSLEER. CDR3 protein: CASSQDGATNEKLFF. DNA for the CDR3: TGCGCCAGCAGCCAAGACGGTGCAACTAATGAAAAACTGTTTTTT.

This clone was seen at least ten times. This sequence joins TRBV6-1 and TRBJ1-2; D uncertain. This CDR3 has 15 amino acids. CDR1 MNHNS and CDR2 SASEGT come from the germline V gene. The V gene lost 1 base and the J gene lost 0 bases, with 9 bases spanning the gap. The CDR3: CASSEVEGPNYGYTF. CDR3 nucleotide sequence: TGTGCCAGCAGTGAAGTCGAGGGCCCTAACTATGGCTACACCTTC.